This section outlines one T cell receptor beta chain sequence together with its context. The entry originates in a study of blood T cell repertoires in COVID-19. CDR3 size: 16 residues. J was trimmed by 7 bases and V by 6 bases; bases with no gene match: 10. Germline CDR1 MNHEY, CDR2 SVGEGT. Original processing notes: Using reference gene primer amplification, nucleated cell counts were estimated. Repertoires were generated with immunoSEQ multiplex PCR, while TCRdb's copy carries only in-frame clones and drops some. The V and J calls and clone size were taken over from that table, and D and trimming were inferred from the DNA. The profile shows more than 90,000 clones, roughly 84% of them singletons.

The specimen was peripheral blood. V gene TRBV6-2 or TRBV6-3 combines with J gene TRBJ2-1, with 12 bases identical to TRBD2. This receptor was obtained from a woman between 65 and 79 years old with acute or convalescent COVID-19. The CDR3 here is CASSTYLTSGSNEQFF. The CDR3 DNA reads TGTGCCAGCAGCACTTACCTGACTAGCGGGAGTAATGAGCAGTTCTTC.